This T cell receptor (beta chain) appears in the sequencing data of a study of a mutant IDH1 vaccine in newly diagnosed glioma. Study-level information: Vaccinations were initiated 4-6 weeks following radiotherapy alone, or were given together with temozolomide cycles. Treated patients, averaging 40.4 years, were roughly 60% male and roughly 40% female. Patients got radiotherapy, temozolomide, or both beforehand, and most got both.

Data came from immunoSEQ multiplex PCR; TCRdb stores just in-frame clones and leaves some out. The repertoire holds tens of thousands of clones, with approximately 82% as singletons. Time point noted: week 5, during vaccination. Vaccination used 300 ug of mutant IDH1 20-mer peptide per dose, with topical imiquimod. Trimming at V came to 4 bases and at J to 8 bases, leaving 9 bases not matched to a gene. Per the germline V gene, CDR1 is MNHNY and CDR2 is SVGAGI (reference sequence). The CDR3 loop spans 14 amino acids. The study, taken as a whole, reports: Top-clonotype changes in peripheral T cells seemed unrelated to pseudoprogression.

Comment on this clone: What it recognizes is unknown.

This chain joins TRBV6-6 and TRBJ1-1, with 8 bases matching TRBD1. The starting material was PBMCs, obtained from a glioma patient whose treatment included an IDH1 peptide vaccine. This receptor was obtained from a woman younger than 30 with glioma. Some clones in this sample may be carry-over from other donors' samples. This CDR3 reads CASSSGGEVWEAFF. CDR3 DNA: TGTGCCAGCAGTTCAGGGGGCGAGGTATGGGAAGCTTTCTTT.